A selection of T cell receptor beta chains follows, all from one sample in a study of blood T cells in healthy people across ages. Via MiXCR, TCRdb re-called the 5' RACE reads, giving one row per CDR3 protein. The data contain over 1,300,000 distinct CDR3 sequences, approximately 60% of them singletons. The sample was blood. All receptors come from a man aged 18 to 30 in good health. CDR3s include the opening cysteine and the closing phenylalanine or tryptophan. Each record gives: V gene, J gene, clone size, D gene, CDR3 protein, CDR3 DNA. D genes are given only for firm matches. Size is omitted from some rows. Given values are once, few, many or a class for expanded clones.

>TRBV6-2/TRBV6-3|TRBJ2-1|few|TRBD2
CASSTSGAYNEQFF
TGTGCCAGCAGCACTAGCGGGGCCTACAATGAGCAGTTCTTC
>TRBV25-1|TRBJ1-2|few|.
CASSEYPYGYTF
TGTGCCAGCAGTGAATATCCTTATGGCTACACCTTC
>TRBV6-2/TRBV6-3|TRBJ2-5|.|.
CACSYSSSGRPQYF
TGTGCCTGCAGTTACTCAAGTAGCGGAAGGCCCCAGTACTTC
>TRBV7-9|TRBJ2-7|.|.
CASSSGRQASYEQYF
TGTGCCAGCAGCTCGGGACGACAGGCCTCCTACGAGCAGTACTTC
>TRBV4-1|TRBJ2-3|few|.
CASSQLQGSGTDTQYF
TGCGCCAGCAGCCAATTACAGGGAAGTGGCACAGATACGCAGTATTTT
>TRBV19|TRBJ2-5|once|.
CASSTDTTEQETQYF
TGTGCCAGTAGTACGGATACGACAGAGCAAGAGACCCAGTACTTC
>TRBV6-2/TRBV6-3|TRBJ2-7|.|TRBD2
CAIGTRAVYNEQYF
TGTGCCATCGGGACTAGGGCGGTTTACAATGAGCAGTACTTC
>TRBV11-2|TRBJ2-7|.|.
CASSLDRGGTYEQYF
TGTGCCAGCAGCTTAGATCGAGGGGGGACCTACGAGCAGTACTTC
>TRBV6-2/TRBV6-3|TRBJ2-1|.|TRBD2
CASRPHGLAGGPTYNEQFF
TGTGCCAGCAGACCCCATGGACTAGCGGGAGGGCCGACCTACAATGAGCAGTTCTTC
>TRBV10-2|TRBJ2-1|.|.
CASSDPRPYEQFF
TGCGCCAGCAGTGACCCGAGGCCCTATGAGCAGTTCTTC
>TRBV4-3|TRBJ1-2|.|.
CASSQDRASGTSVLGYTF
TGCGCCAGCAGCCAAGATCGGGCGTCCGGGACATCCGTCCTCGGCTACACCTTC
>TRBV3-1|TRBJ2-7|.|TRBD2
CASSQGSGTDAYEQYF
TGTGCCAGCAGCCAAGGGAGCGGGACCGACGCCTACGAGCAGTACTTC
>TRBV4-2|TRBJ1-2|.|TRBD1
CASSQGQGEAGGYTF
TGTGCCAGCAGCCAAGGACAGGGTGAGGCAGGAGGCTACACCTTC
>TRBV3-1|TRBJ2-1|few|.
CASTKVWDSYNEQFF
TGTGCCAGCACCAAAGTCTGGGACTCCTACAATGAGCAGTTCTTC
>TRBV29-1|TRBJ1-2|.|.
CSVEDWGTPKRGYTF
TGCAGCGTTGAAGATTGGGGGACACCTAAAAGGGGCTACACCTTC
>TRBV20-1|TRBJ2-5|few|.
CSAKGPQETQYF
TGCAGTGCAAAGGGACCTCAAGAGACCCAGTACTTC
>TRBV28|TRBJ1-4|few|.
CASSLDSLNEKLFF
TGTGCCAGCAGTTTAGACAGCCTTAATGAAAAACTGTTTTTT
>TRBV12-3/TRBV12-4|TRBJ2-6|.|.
CASSWFPLSGANVLTF
TGTGCCAGCAGTTGGTTCCCTCTCTCTGGGGCCAACGTCCTGACTTTC
>TRBV7-9|TRBJ2-1|.|TRBD2
CASSLVTSGTYNEQFF
TGTGCCAGCAGCTTAGTCACTAGCGGGACGTACAATGAGCAGTTCTTC
>TRBV20-1|TRBJ1-1|.|TRBD1
CSARDSETGSVSEAFF
TGCAGTGCTAGAGATTCAGAGACAGGGAGTGTCTCTGAAGCTTTCTTT
>TRBV6-5|TRBJ2-1|.|TRBD1
CASSYWTGDEQFF
TGTGCCAGCAGTTACTGGACAGGGGATGAGCAGTTCTTC
>TRBV27|TRBJ2-4|few|.
CASSLLSKGSKNIQYF
TGTGCCAGCAGTTTACTTTCCAAGGGGTCCAAAAACATTCAGTACTTC
>TRBV2|TRBJ1-2|once|.
CASIRGRNYGYTF
TGTGCCAGCATTCGTGGGAGGAACTATGGCTACACCTTC
>TRBV28|TRBJ1-4|.|.
CASQSWEKPFF
TGTGCCAGCCAGAGCTGGGAAAAACCGTTTTTT
>TRBV10-3|TRBJ1-1|.|.
CAISDRPGGTEAFF
TGTGCCATCAGTGATCGACCCGGCGGCACTGAAGCTTTCTTT
>TRBV4-2|TRBJ2-1|.|.
CASSQDLRGDEQFF
TGTGCCAGCAGCCAAGACTTAAGGGGCGATGAGCAGTTCTTC
>TRBV11-2|TRBJ2-2|.|TRBD1
CASSHEGAYAGELFF
TGTGCCAGCAGCCACGAGGGGGCTTATGCCGGGGAGCTGTTTTTT
>TRBV6-2/TRBV6-3|TRBJ2-7|.|.
CASPTFGGVDSYEQYF
TGTGCCAGCCCTACCTTCGGCGGGGTCGACTCCTACGAGCAGTACTTC
>TRBV4-3|TRBJ2-4|few|TRBD1
CASSQGTGGGTKNIQYF
TGCGCCAGCAGCCAAGGGACAGGGGGTGGGACCAAAAACATTCAGTACTTC
>TRBV10-1|TRBJ2-2|.|.
CASSESAETGELFF
TGCGCCAGCAGTGAGTCGGCAGAAACCGGGGAGCTGTTTTTT
>TRBV4-1|TRBJ2-1|.|.
CASSQAGNEYNEQFF
TGCGCCAGCAGCCAAGCGGGGAACGAATACAATGAGCAGTTCTTC
>TRBV11-2|TRBJ2-7|.|.
CASSSSFGQSYEQYF
TGTGCCAGCAGCTCCTCATTCGGACAGTCCTACGAGCAGTACTTC
>TRBV11-1|TRBJ2-1|few|TRBD2
CASSSWTSGVYNEQFF
TGTGCCAGCAGCTCCTGGACTAGCGGGGTGTACAATGAGCAGTTCTTC
>TRBV2|TRBJ2-3|.|.
CASSEAFARRQGTDTQYF
TGTGCCAGCAGTGAAGCATTCGCGAGGAGACAGGGCACAGATACGCAGTATTTT
>TRBV5-1|TRBJ2-7|once|.
CASSYRTAPYEQYF
TGCGCCAGCAGCTACAGGACAGCGCCCTACGAGCAGTACTTC
>TRBV4-3|TRBJ1-4|.|.
CASSQDPWAANEKLFF
TGCGCCAGCAGCCAAGATCCTTGGGCAGCTAATGAAAAACTGTTTTTT
>TRBV15|TRBJ2-5|few|.
CATRRGIQETQYF
TGTGCCACCAGGAGGGGCATCCAAGAGACCCAGTACTTC
>TRBV9|TRBJ2-3|.|.
CASSPDVGSTDTQYF
TGTGCCAGCAGCCCCGACGTGGGGTCCACAGATACGCAGTATTTT
>TRBV12-5|TRBJ1-2|.|.
CASGYDPQKPFGLYGYTF
TGTGCTAGTGGCTATGACCCTCAGAAACCGTTTGGCCTCTATGGCTACACCTTC